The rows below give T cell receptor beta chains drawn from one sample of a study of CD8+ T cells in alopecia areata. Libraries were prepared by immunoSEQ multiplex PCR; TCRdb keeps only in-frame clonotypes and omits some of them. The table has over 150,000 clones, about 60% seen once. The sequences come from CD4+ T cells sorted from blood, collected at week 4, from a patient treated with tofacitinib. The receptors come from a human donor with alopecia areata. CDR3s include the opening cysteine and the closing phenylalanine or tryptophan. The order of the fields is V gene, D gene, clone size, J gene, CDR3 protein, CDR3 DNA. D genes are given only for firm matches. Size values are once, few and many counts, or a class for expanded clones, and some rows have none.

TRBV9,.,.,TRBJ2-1,CASSVGSTGYNEQFF,TGTGCCAGCAGCGTAGGGAGCACTGGATACAATGAGCAGTTCTTC
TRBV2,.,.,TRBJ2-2,CASSVQGFGVAGELFF,TGTGCCAGCAGTGTTCAGGGCTTCGGTGTTGCCGGGGAGCTGTTTTTT
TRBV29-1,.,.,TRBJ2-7,CSVGSGRAYEQYF,TGCAGCGTTGGGTCGGGCAGGGCGTACGAGCAGTACTTC
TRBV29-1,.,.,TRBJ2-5,CSALGGGETQYF,TGCAGCGCCTTGGGAGGGGGAGAGACCCAGTACTTC
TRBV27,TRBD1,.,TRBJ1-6,CASSVGDRGNSPLHF,TGTGCCAGCAGTGTAGGGGACAGGGGAAATTCACCCCTCCACTTT
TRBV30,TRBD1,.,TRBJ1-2,CAWKGQGFDYGYTF,TGTGCCTGGAAAGGACAGGGGTTTGACTATGGCTACACCTTC
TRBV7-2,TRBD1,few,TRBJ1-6,CASSPGQGGPLHF,TGTGCCAGCAGCCCAGGACAGGGGGGACCCCTCCACTTT
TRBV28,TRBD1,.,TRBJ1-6,CASSLRGQGVDSPLHF,TGTGCCAGCAGTTTAAGGGGACAGGGAGTTGATTCACCCCTCCACTTT
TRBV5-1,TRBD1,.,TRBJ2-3,CASSLGWQGASTDTQYF,TGCGCCAGCAGCTTAGGATGGCAGGGGGCCAGCACAGATACGCAGTATTTT
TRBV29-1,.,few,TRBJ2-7,CSVSRLSSHEQYF,TGCAGCGTCTCCCGACTCAGTTCCCACGAGCAGTACTTC
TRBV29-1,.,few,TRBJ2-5,CSGGPGQTQYF,TGCAGCGGAGGGCCAGGCCAGACCCAGTACTTC
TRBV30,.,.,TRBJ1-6,CAWSSVGRAPLHF,TGTGCCTGGAGTAGCGTGGGGAGGGCACCCCTCCACTTT
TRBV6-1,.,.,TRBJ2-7,CASTTGAYEQYF,TGTGCCAGCACCACTGGAGCCTACGAGCAGTACTTC
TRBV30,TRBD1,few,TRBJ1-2,CAWGDDREDYGYTF,TGTGCCTGGGGGGACGACAGGGAAGACTATGGCTACACCTTC
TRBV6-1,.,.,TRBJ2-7,CASNGHSNEQYF,TGTGCCAGCAACGGACACTCTAACGAGCAGTACTTC
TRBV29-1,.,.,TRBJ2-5,CSSQVAGMSQETQYF,TGCAGCTCCCAGGTCGCCGGTATGTCCCAAGAGACCCAGTACTTC
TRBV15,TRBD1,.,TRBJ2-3,CATSRGQGNTDTQYF,TGTGCCACCAGCAGAGGACAGGGAAACACAGATACGCAGTATTTT
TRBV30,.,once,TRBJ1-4,CAWSRDIGPTNEKLFF,TGTGCCTGGAGCCGGGACATCGGACCAACTAATGAAAAACTGTTTTTT
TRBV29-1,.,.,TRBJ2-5,CSVEAEETQYF,TGCAGCGTTGAAGCCGAAGAGACCCAGTACTTC
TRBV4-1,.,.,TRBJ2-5,CASSLAYQETQYF,TGCGCCAGCAGCCTAGCGTACCAAGAGACCCAGTACTTC
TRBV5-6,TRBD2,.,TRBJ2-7,CASSLGLAASYEQYF,TGTGCCAGCAGCTTGGGGCTAGCGGCCTCCTACGAGCAGTACTTC
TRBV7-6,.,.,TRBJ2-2,CASSLVRGELFF,TGTGCCAGCAGCTTAGTCCGTGGGGAGCTGTTTTTT
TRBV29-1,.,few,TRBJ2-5,CSVVPDTPQETQYF,TGCAGCGTTGTGCCAGATACCCCCCAAGAGACCCAGTACTTC
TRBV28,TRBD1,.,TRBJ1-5,CASSLGQGVNQPQHF,TGTGCCAGCAGTTTGGGACAGGGGGTCAATCAGCCCCAGCATTTT
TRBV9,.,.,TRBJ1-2,CASSVRDLGYGYTF,TGTGCCAGCAGCGTAAGGGATTTGGGCTATGGCTACACCTTC
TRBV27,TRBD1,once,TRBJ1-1,CASSPWTGLTEAFF,TGTGCCAGCAGTCCATGGACAGGGCTCACTGAAGCTTTCTTT
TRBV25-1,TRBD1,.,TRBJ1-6,CASSEGTGARNSPLHF,TGTGCCAGCAGTGAAGGGACAGGGGCCAGGAATTCACCCCTCCACTTT
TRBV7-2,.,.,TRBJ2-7,CASSDTGREYF,TGTGCCAGCAGTGATACAGGACGTGAGTACTTC
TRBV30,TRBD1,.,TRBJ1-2,CAWSVGQGGGYTF,TGTGCCTGGAGTGTAGGACAGGGAGGTGGCTACACCTTC
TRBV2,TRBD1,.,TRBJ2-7,CASSSDRGDEQYF,TGTGCCAGCAGTTCGGACAGGGGCGACGAGCAGTACTTC
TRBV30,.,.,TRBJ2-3,CAWSHGEGTQYF,TGTGCCTGGAGTCACGGAGAGGGTACGCAGTATTTT
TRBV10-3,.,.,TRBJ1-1,CAISPGGGDTEAFF,TGTGCCATCAGCCCAGGCGGGGGGGACACTGAAGCTTTCTTT
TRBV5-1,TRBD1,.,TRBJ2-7,CASSLGQGAYEQYF,TGCGCCAGCAGCTTGGGGCAGGGGGCCTACGAGCAGTACTTC
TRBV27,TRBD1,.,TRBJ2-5,CASSPRHRGEETQYF,TGTGCCAGCAGTCCCCGGCACAGGGGAGAGGAGACCCAGTACTTC
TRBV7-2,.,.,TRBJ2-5,CASSFQAQETQYF,TGTGCCAGCAGCTTTCAGGCCCAAGAGACCCAGTACTTC